These T cell receptor beta chains were read from a single sample in a study of blood T cells in healthy people across ages. MiXCR, run by TCRdb on the 5' RACE reads, gives a single entry per CDR3 protein. The sample comprises some 850,000 distinct CDR3 sequences, 25% to 30% of which are singletons, and 3% rests with the top ten. These records were also assigned to another study, of T cells of mothers and their children.

The sequencing input was blood. These receptors were collected from a boy between 10 and 17 years old in good health. The CDR3 runs from the conserved cysteine through the conserved F or W. A D gene is named only where the DNA matches it firmly. Size is stated for part of the rows, as once, few or many counts, or as a class when the clone is expanded.

>few|TRBJ2-1|NA|TRBV29-1
CSVDRALGNEQFF
TGCAGCGTTGACAGGGCCTTGGGGAATGAGCAGTTCTTC
>NA|TRBJ1-2|NA|TRBV7-2
CASSPDRISGYTF
TGTGCCAGCAGCCCCGACAGGATATCGGGCTACACCTTC
>NA|TRBJ1-4|NA|TRBV12-3/TRBV12-4
CASSPVNAGKLFF
TGTGCCAGCAGTCCAGTTAACGCCGGAAAACTGTTTTTT
>few|TRBJ1-6|NA|TRBV6-6
CASSGQSYNSPLHF
TGTGCCAGCAGCGGACAGAGCTATAATTCACCCCTCCACTTT
>NA|TRBJ2-6|TRBD2|TRBV29-1
CSVELAGGPGANVLTF
TGCAGCGTAGAACTAGCGGGGGGGCCTGGGGCCAACGTCCTGACTTTC
>NA|TRBJ2-3|TRBD2|TRBV5-1
CASSWRPTSGKADTQYF
TGCGCCAGCAGCTGGCGACCGACTAGCGGGAAAGCAGATACGCAGTATTTT
>few|TRBJ2-3|NA|TRBV6-1
CASSERMGGLADTQYF
TGTGCCAGCAGTGAAAGGATGGGGGGGCTCGCAGATACGCAGTATTTT
>NA|TRBJ2-5|NA|TRBV5-1
CASSLATPSQETQYF
TGTGCCAGCAGCTTGGCCACTCCATCTCAAGAGACCCAGTACTTC
>few|TRBJ2-5|NA|TRBV5-1
CASSLVPAEETQYF
TGCGCCAGCAGCTTGGTCCCGGCAGAAGAGACCCAGTACTTC
>few|TRBJ2-7|TRBD1|TRBV7-3
CASSPHRGSYEQYF
TGTGCCAGCAGCCCTCACAGGGGTTCCTACGAGCAGTACTTC
>NA|TRBJ2-5|NA|TRBV28
CASGRLAEPTGEQYF
TGTGCCAGCGGGCGCTTAGCGGAACCGACGGGGGAGCAGTACTTC
>few|TRBJ2-7|TRBD2|TRBV9
CASSAAGTSANEQYF
TGTGCCAGCAGCGCGGCCGGGACTAGCGCCAACGAGCAGTACTTC
>NA|TRBJ2-5|TRBD1|TRBV12-5
CASGFAGGETQYF
TGTGCTAGTGGTTTCGCAGGGGGAGAGACCCAGTACTTC
>few|TRBJ2-1|NA|TRBV7-3
CASSPQGNSYNEQFF
TGTGCCAGCAGTCCCCAGGGGAACTCCTACAATGAGCAGTTCTTC
>once|TRBJ2-5|NA|TRBV5-5
CASRPGFAGQETQYF
TGTGCCAGCAGACCGGGATTCGCTGGGCAAGAGACCCAGTACTTC
>few|TRBJ2-5|NA|TRBV20-1
CSASLGPGTQYF
TGCAGTGCTAGCTTGGGCCCGGGGACCCAGTACTTC
>few|TRBJ1-5|NA|TRBV11-1
CASNSPRLLWLAEQGDQPQHF
TGTGCCAGCAACTCCCCCCGACTTTTGTGGCTGGCTGAACAGGGCGATCAGCCCCAGCATTTT
>NA|TRBJ1-1|NA|TRBV19
CASSPKHRTPNTEAFF
TGTGCCAGTAGTCCGAAGCATAGGACACCTAACACTGAAGCTTTCTTT
>few|TRBJ2-5|TRBD2|TRBV12-3/TRBV12-4
CASSAFGGTETQYF
TGTGCCAGCAGCGCTTTCGGGGGGACCGAGACCCAGTACTTC
>NA|TRBJ1-2|TRBD1|TRBV2
CASSALTGVANYGYTF
TGTGCCAGCAGCGCCCTGACAGGGGTAGCTAACTATGGCTACACCTTC
>few|TRBJ2-7|TRBD2|TRBV28
CASSLWWTSGVLGSYEQYF
TGTGCCAGCAGTTTATGGTGGACTAGCGGGGTTTTAGGCTCCTACGAGCAGTACTTC
>NA|TRBJ2-7|NA|TRBV2
CASSELLGLEGYEQYF
TGTGCCAGCAGTGAATTACTGGGTCTGGAGGGGTACGAGCAGTACTTC